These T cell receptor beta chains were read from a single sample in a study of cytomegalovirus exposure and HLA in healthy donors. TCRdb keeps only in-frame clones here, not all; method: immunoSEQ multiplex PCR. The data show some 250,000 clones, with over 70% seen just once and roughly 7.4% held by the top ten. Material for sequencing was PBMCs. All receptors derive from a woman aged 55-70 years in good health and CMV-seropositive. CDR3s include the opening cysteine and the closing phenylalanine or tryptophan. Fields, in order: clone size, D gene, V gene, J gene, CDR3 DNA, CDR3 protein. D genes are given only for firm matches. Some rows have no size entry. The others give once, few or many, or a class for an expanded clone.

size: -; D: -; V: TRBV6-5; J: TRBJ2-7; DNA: TGTGCCAGCAGCTACTCGCGGCCGGGATACTACGAGCAGTACTTC; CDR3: CASSYSRPGYYEQYF
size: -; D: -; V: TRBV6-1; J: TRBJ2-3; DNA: TGTGCCAGCAGTGTCCCGGTGGGGGCCGCAGATACGCAGTATTTT; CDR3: CASSVPVGAADTQYF
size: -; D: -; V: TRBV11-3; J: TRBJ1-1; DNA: TGTGCCAGCAGCTTAGAAAACGGTGAAGCTTTCTTT; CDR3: CASSLENGEAFF
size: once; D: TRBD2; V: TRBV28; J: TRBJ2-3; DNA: TGTGCCAGCAGTTCCCGGACTAGCGGGAATACAGATACGCAGTATTTT; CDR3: CASSSRTSGNTDTQYF
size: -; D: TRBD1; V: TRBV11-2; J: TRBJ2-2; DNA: TGTGCCAGCAGCTCGGACAGGGGTCTTGTTATCGGGGAGCTGTTTTTT; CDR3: CASSSDRGLVIGELFF
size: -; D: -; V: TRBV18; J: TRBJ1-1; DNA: TGTGCCAGCTCACCACAAGACAGAGGAGCCACTGAAGCTTTCTTT; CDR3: CASSPQDRGATEAFF
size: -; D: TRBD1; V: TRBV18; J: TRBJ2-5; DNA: TGTGCCAGCTCACGTGGACAGGAAGAGACCCAGTACTTC; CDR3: CASSRGQEETQYF
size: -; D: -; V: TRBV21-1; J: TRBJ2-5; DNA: TGTGCCAGCAGCACCAACCCGCGGGGAGGGGAGACCCAGTACTTC; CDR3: CASSTNPRGGETQYF
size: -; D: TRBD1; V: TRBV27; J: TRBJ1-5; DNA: TGTGCCAGCAGTCGGGACAGGGGTCGCGGGGGTCAGCCCCAGCATTTT; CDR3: CASSRDRGRGGQPQHF
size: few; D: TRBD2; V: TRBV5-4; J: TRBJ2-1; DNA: TGTGCCAGCAGAACGAGCGGGAGCCCGGCTAATGAGCAGTTCTTC; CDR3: CASRTSGSPANEQFF
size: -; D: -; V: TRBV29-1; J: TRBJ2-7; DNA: TGCAGCGTTGAAGTTTGGACGAGGGAAGTCTACGAGCAGTACTTC; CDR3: CSVEVWTREVYEQYF
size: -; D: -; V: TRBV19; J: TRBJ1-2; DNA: TGTGCCAGTAGTGCGTTCAATAACTATGGCTACACCTTC; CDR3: CASSAFNNYGYTF
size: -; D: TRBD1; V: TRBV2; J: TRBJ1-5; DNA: TGTGCCAGCAGTGACAGGACAGGGAATCAGCCCCAGCATTTT; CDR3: CASSDRTGNQPQHF
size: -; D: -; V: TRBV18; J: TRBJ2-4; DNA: TGTGCCAGCTCACCACAGACTCTCCTAGCCAAAAACATTCAGTACTTC; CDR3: CASSPQTLLAKNIQYF
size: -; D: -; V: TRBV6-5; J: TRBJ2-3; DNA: TGTGCCAGCAGTTATGGACTTGGGAGCACAGATACGCAGTATTTT; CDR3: CASSYGLGSTDTQYF
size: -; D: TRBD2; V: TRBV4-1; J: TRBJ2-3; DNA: TGCGCCAGCAGCCAAGTGGGACTAGCGGGAATCACAGATACGCAGTATTTT; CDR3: CASSQVGLAGITDTQYF
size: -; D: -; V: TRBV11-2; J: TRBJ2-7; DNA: TGTGCCAGCAGTACCAGGCTCTCCTACGAGCAGTACTTC; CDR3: CASSTRLSYEQYF
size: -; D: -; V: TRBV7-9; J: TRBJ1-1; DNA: TGTGCCAGCAGCTTTTCCGGAGTGAAGGTTAGTGAAGCTTTCTTT; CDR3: CASSFSGVKVSEAFF
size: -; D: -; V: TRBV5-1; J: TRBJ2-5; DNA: TGCGCCAGCAGCTTGTTACTACCGGGGGAGACCCAGTACTTC; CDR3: CASSLLLPGETQYF
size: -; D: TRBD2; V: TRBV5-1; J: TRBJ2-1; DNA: TGCGCCAGCAGCTGGACTAGCGGGGTATACAATGAGCAGTTCTTC; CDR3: CASSWTSGVYNEQFF
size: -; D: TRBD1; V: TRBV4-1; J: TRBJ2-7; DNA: TGCGCCAGCAGCCAACCGGGACAGGGACTCGAGCAGTACTTC; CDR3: CASSQPGQGLEQYF
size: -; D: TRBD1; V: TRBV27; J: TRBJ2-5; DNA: TGTGCCAGCAAGACAGGGGAAGAGACCCAGTACTTC; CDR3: CASKTGEETQYF
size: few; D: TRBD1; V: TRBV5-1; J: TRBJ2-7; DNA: TGCGCCAGCAGCGAGGGACAGCCGACCTACGAGCAGTACTTC; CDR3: CASSEGQPTYEQYF
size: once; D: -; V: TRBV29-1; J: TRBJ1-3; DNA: TGCAGCGTCGGAGTATTGGGGTTGGCAGGGCTAGGAAACACCATATATTTT; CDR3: CSVGVLGLAGLGNTIYF
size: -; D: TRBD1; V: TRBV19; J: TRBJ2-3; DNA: TGTGCCAGTAGTATATTTGGGACAGGGGTCTCCACAGATACGCAGTATTTT; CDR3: CASSIFGTGVSTDTQYF
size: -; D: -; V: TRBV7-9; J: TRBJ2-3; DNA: TGTTCCAGCAGCTTAGCGACACCAGATACGCAGTATTTT; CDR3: CSSSLATPDTQYF
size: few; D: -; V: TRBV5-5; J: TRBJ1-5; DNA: TGTGCCAGCAGTTTACCCGGGGGTAGCAATCAGCCCCAGCATTTT; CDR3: CASSLPGGSNQPQHF
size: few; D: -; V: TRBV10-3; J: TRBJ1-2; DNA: TGTGCCATCACGAGGGAAGCTAACTATGGCTACACCTTC; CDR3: CAITREANYGYTF
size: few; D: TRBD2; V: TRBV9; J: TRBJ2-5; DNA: TGTGCCAGCAGCGTAGGGGGGGGCACTAGCGGGAGCTGGGAGACCCAGTACTTC; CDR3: CASSVGGGTSGSWETQYF
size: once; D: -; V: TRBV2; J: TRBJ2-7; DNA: TGTGCCAGCACCCGGGTCTACGAGCAGTACTTC; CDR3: CASTRVYEQYF
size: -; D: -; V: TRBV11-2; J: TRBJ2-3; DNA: TGTGCCAGCAGCCGATGGGACACCGAAGCACAAGATACGCAGTATTTT; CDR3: CASSRWDTEAQDTQYF
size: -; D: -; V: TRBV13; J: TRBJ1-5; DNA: TGTGCCAGCAGCTTAAGCTCCCATCAGCCCCAGCATTTT; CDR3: CASSLSSHQPQHF
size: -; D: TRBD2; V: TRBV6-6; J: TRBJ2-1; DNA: TGTGCCAGCACCCCAACCGGGACTAGCGGGAGTGGTGAGCAGTTCTTC; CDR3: CASTPTGTSGSGEQFF
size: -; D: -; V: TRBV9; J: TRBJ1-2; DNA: TGTGCCAGCAGCGTACAGGGTAACTATGGCTACACCTTC; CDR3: CASSVQGNYGYTF
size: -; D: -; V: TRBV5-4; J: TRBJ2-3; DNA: TGTGCCAGCAGCTTACGGACTACTAGCACAGATACGCAGTATTTT; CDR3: CASSLRTTSTDTQYF
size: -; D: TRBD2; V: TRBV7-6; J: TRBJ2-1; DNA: TGTGCCAGCAGCTTAGCGTCTAGCGGGACCTACAATGAGCAGTTCTTC; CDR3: CASSLASSGTYNEQFF
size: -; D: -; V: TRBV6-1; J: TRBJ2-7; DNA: TGTGCCAGCAGTGATACTAGAAAAACCTACGAGCAGTACTTC; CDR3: CASSDTRKTYEQYF
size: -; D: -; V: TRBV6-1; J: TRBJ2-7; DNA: TGTGCCAGCAGTGAAGCCCTAGGAGGCGAGCAGTACTTC; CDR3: CASSEALGGEQYF
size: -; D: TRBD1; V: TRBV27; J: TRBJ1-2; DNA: TGTGCCAGCAGTTCCCTCCCGACAGGGAACTATGGCTACACCTTC; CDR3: CASSSLPTGNYGYTF
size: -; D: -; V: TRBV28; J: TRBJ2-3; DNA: TGTGCCAGCAGTTATCTCGGGGGGCTGACGCAGTATTTT; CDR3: CASSYLGGLTQYF
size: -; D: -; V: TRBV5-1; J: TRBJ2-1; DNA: TGCGCCAGCAGCTGGGACCGGGACTCAAGGTTCTTC; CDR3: CASSWDRDSRFF
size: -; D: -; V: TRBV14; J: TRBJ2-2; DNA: TGTGCCAGCAGCCCTTTTATCAGTGGCGGGGAGCTGTTTTTT; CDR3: CASSPFISGGELFF
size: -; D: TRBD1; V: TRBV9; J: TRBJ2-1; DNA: TGTGCCAGCAGCGTAGGGACGGGACAGGGATACAATGAGCAGTTCTTC; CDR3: CASSVGTGQGYNEQFF
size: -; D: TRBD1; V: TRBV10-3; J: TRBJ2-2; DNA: TGTGCCATCAGTGAGGAACTTTGGGGACAGGGGGCGCGGGTGGGCACCGGGGAGCTGTTTTTT; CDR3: CAISEELWGQGARVGTGELFF
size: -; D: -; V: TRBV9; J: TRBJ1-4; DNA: TGTGCCAGCAGCGTAGGCGACAGTGCAACTAATGAAAAACTGTTTTTT; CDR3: CASSVGDSATNEKLFF
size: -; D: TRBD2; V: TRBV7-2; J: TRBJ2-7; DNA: TGTGCCAGCAGCCTCACTAGCGGTACCTACGAGCAGTACTTC; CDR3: CASSLTSGTYEQYF
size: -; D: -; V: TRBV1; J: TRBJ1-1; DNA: TGCACCAGCAGCCAAGATCCTCCGGGACAGGGTAACACTGAAGCTTTCTTT; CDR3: CTSSQDPPGQGNTEAFF
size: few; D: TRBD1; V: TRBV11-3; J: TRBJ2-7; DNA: TGTGCCAGCAGCTTAGGGGGAGGGACAGGGAACTACGAGCAGTACTTC; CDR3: CASSLGGGTGNYEQYF
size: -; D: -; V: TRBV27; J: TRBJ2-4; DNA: TGTGCCAGCAGTCTCGGATCGCTAGACATTCAGTACTTC; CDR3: CASSLGSLDIQYF
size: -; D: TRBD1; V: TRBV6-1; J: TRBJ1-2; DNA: TGTGCCAGCAGCGACCAGGGGGCAAGAGGCTACACCTTC; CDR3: CASSDQGARGYTF
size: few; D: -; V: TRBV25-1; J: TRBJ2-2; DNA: TGTGCCAGCATCCCCAGGGATCCCCCCGGGGAGCTGTTTTTT; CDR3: CASIPRDPPGELFF
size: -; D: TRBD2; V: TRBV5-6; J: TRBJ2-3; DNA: TGTGCCAGCAGCTGGGGCGGGAGGGCCACAGATACGCAGTATTTT; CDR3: CASSWGGRATDTQYF
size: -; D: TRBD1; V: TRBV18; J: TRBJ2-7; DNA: TGTGCCAGCTCACCCACCGGGACAGGGGGCTCCTACGAGCAGTACTTC; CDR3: CASSPTGTGGSYEQYF
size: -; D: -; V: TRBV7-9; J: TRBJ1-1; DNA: TGTTCCAGCAGACCGACAGTGAACACTGAAGCTTTCTTT; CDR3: CSSRPTVNTEAFF
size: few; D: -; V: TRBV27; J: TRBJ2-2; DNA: TGTGCCAGCAGTTTGGGCGGGGGCACGGCTACCGGGGAGCTGTTTTTT; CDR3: CASSLGGGTATGELFF
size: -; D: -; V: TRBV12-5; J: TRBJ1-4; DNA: TGTGCTAGTGGTTGGGGAGGAGCAGATAATGAAAAACTGTTTTTT; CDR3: CASGWGGADNEKLFF
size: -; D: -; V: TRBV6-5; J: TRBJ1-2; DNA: TGTGCCAGCAGTTACGGAGCAGCTCTAAACTATGGCTACACCTTC; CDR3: CASSYGAALNYGYTF
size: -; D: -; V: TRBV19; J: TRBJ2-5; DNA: TGTGCCAGTAGCCCCCGGGACTTCCAAGAGACCCAGTACTTC; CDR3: CASSPRDFQETQYF
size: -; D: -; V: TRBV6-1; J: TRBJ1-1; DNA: TGTGCCAGCAGCCAGTACTTTGGACAGAACACTGAAGCTTTCTTT; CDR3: CASSQYFGQNTEAFF
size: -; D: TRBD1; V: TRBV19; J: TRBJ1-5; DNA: TGTGCCAGTAGTATTATGGGACAGGGGAATCAGCCCCAGCATTTT; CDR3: CASSIMGQGNQPQHF